This T cell receptor (beta chain) is from a study of OX40 agonist ivuxolimab in advanced cancers. Study background: Hepatocellular carcinoma, melanoma, renal cell or head and neck cancer occurred in dose-escalation patients. Enrollees could have had prior anti-PD-1, anti-PD-L1 or anti-CTLA-4 therapy, which more than 30% had received.

Data came from immunoSEQ multiplex PCR; TCRdb stores just in-frame clones and leaves some out. This sample has tens of thousands of clones; about 89% occur once, and the top ten carry more than 8.5%. Notes on the study in general: In CD8+ T cells, expanded clones were on average more numerous than in CD4+.

As regards this clone: Its antigen is undetermined.

The length of the CDR3 is 15 residues. V shed 0 bases and J shed 1 base, with 8 bases lying between them. Germline V lookup: CDR1 SGHDT, CDR2 YYEEEE. The clonotype originates from an adult with an advanced solid tumor such as melanoma, head and neck, liver or kidney cancer. The chain uses TRBV5-6 and TRBJ1-3, with TRBD1 as a possible D gene (6 bases). The input for sequencing was CD4+ or CD8+ T cells sorted from blood, taken in a trial of the OX40 agonist ivuxolimab. CDR3 DNA: TGTGCCAGCAGCTTGGACAGGGATTCTGGAAACACCATATATTTT. This translates into CASSLDRDSGNTIYF.